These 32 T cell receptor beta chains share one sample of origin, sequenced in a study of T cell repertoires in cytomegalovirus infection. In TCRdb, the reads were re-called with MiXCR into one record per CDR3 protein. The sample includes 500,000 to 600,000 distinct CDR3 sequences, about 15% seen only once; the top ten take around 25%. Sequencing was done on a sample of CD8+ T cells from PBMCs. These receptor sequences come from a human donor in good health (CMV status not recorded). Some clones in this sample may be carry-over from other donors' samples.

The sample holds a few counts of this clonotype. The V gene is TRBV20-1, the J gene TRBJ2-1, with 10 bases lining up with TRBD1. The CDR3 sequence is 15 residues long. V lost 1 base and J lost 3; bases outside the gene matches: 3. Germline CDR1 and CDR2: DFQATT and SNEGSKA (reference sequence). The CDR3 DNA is TGCAGTGCTAGAGGACAGGGGGCACTCTACAATGAGCAGTTCTTC. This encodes CSARGQGALYNEQFF.

The CDR3 here is CASSYGRNTGELFF. DNA of the CDR3: TGTGCCAGCAGTTACGGCCGAAACACCGGGGAGCTGTTTTTT. The chain uses TRBV27 and TRBJ2-2; no clear D. Trimming left V 4 bases short and J 2 bases short, with 8 bases between. Per germline, CDR1 MNHEY and CDR2 SMNVEV (reference sequence). The CDR3 has 14 amino acids.

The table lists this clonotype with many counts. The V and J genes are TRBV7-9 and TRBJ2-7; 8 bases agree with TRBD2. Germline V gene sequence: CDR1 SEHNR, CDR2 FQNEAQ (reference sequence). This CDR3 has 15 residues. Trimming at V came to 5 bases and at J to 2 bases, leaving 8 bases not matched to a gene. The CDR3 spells CASSPGGSGTYEQYF. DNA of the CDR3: TGTGCCAGCAGCCCTGGGGGTAGCGGGACCTACGAGCAGTACTTC.

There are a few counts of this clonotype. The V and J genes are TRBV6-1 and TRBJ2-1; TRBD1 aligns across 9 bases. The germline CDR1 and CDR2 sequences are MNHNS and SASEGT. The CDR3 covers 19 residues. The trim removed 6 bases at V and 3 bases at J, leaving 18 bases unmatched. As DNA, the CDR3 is TGTGCCAGCAGCCCGGGACAGGGAGGATATGGGTTTGGCTACAATGAGCAGTTCTTC. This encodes CASSPGQGGYGFGYNEQFF.

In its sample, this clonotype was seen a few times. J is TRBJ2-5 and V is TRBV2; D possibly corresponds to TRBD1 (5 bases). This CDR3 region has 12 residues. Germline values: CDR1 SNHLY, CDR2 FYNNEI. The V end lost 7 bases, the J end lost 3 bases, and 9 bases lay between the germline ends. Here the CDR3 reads CASTGREETQYF. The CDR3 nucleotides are TGTGCCAGCACGGGCAGGGAAGAGACCCAGTACTTC.

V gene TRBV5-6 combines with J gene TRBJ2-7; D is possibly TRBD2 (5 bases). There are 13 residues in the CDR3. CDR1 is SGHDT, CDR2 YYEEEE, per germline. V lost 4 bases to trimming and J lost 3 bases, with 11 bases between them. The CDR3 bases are TGTGCCAGCAGCGTTGGAGGCCGCTACGAGCAGTACTTC. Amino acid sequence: CASSVGGRYEQYF.

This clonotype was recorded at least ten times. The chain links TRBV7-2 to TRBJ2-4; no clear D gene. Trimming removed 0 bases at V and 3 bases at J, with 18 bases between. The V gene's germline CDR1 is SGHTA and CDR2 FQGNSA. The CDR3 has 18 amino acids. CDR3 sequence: CASSLAGRPRIGKNIQYF. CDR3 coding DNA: TGTGCCAGCAGCTTAGCGGGCCGGCCGAGGATAGGCAAAAACATTCAGTACTTC. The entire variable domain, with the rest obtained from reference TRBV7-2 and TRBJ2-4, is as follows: GAGVSQSPSNKVTEKGKDVELRCDPISGHTALYWYRQSLGQGLEFLIYFQGNSAPDKSGLPSDRFSAERTGGSVSTLTIQRTQQEDSAVYLCASSLAGRPRIGKNIQYFGAGTRLSVL.

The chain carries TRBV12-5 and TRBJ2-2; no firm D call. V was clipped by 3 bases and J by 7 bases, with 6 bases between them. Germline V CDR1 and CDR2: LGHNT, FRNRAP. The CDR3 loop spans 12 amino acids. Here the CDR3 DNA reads TGTGCTAGTGGTTTCTCCCTCGGGGAGCTGTTTTTT. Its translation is CASGFSLGELFF. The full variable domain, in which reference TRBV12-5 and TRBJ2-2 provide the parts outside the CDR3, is DARVTQTPRHKVTEMGQEVTMRCQPILGHNTVFWYRQTMMQGLELLAYFRNRAPLDDSGMPKDRFSAEMPDATLATLKIQPSEPRDSAVYFCASGFSLGELFFGEGSRLTVL.

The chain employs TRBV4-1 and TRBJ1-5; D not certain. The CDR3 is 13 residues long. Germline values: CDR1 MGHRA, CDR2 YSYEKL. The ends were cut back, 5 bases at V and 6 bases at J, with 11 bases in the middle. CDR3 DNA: TGCGCCAGCAGCGATGGGTCCGGTCAGCCCCAGCATTTT. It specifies CASSDGSGQPQHF.

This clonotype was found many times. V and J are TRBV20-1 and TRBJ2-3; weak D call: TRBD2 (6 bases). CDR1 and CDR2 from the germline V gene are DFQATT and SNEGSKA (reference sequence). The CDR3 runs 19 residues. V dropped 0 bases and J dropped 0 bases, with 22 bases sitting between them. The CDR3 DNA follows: TGCAGTGCTAGAGATTGGTTCCACGAGCAGAGCGGGAGCACAGATACGCAGTATTTT. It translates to CSARDWFHEQSGSTDTQYF.

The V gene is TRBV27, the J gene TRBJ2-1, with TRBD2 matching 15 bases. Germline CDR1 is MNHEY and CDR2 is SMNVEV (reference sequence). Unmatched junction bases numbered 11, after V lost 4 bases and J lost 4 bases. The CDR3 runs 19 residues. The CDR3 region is CASSSYTGLAGGTYNEQFF. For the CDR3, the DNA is TGTGCCAGCAGTTCTTATACTGGACTAGCGGGAGGGACTTACAATGAGCAGTTCTTC.

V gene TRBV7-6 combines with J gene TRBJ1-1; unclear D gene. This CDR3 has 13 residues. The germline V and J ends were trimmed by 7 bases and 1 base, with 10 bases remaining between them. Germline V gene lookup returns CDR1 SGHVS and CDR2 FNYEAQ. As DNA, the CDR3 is TGTGCCAGCAAAGGGCGGGGGAACACTGAAGCTTTCTTT. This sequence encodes CASKGRGNTEAFF. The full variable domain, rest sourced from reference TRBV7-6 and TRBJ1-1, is GAGVSQSPRYKVTKRGQDVALRCDPISGHVSLYWYRQALGQGPEFLTYFNYEAQQDKSGLPNDRFSAERPEGSISTLTIQRTEQRDSAMYRCASKGRGNTEAFFGQGTRLTVV.

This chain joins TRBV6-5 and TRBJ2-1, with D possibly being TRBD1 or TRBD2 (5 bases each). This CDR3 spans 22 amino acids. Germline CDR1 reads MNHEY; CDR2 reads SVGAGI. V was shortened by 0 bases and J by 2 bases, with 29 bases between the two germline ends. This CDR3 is CASSYSIRSGHASQGPYNEQFF. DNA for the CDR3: TGTGCCAGCAGTTACTCGATACGGAGCGGACACGCTTCCCAGGGACCCTACAATGAGCAGTTCTTC.

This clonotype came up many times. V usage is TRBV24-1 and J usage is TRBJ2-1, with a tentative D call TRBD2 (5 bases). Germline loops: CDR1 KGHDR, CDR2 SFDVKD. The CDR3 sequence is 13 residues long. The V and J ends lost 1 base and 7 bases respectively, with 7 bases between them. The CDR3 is CATSDFAGNEQFF. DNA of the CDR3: TGTGCCACCAGTGATTTTGCGGGTAATGAGCAGTTCTTC.

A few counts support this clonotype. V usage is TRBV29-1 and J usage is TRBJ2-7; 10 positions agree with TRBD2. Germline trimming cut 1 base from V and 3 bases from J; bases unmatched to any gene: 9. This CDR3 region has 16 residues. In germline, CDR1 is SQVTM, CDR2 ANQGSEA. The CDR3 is CSVEGPSGSTIYEQYF. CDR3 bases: TGCAGCGTTGAAGGCCCTAGCGGGAGTACAATCTACGAGCAGTACTTC.

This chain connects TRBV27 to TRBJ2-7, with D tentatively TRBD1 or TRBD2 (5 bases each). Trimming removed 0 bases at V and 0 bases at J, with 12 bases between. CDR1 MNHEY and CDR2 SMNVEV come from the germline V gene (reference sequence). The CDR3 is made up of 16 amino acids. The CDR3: CASSLSKGTLSYEQYF. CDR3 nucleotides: TGTGCCAGCAGTTTATCGAAGGGGACCCTCTCCTACGAGCAGTACTTC.

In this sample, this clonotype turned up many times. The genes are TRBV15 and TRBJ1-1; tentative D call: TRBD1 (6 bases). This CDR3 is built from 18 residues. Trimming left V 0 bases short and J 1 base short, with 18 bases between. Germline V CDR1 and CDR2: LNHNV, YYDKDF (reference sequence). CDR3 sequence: CATSREESEGHTNTEAFF. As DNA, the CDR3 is TGTGCCACCAGCAGAGAGGAATCGGAGGGACACACGAACACTGAAGCTTTCTTT.

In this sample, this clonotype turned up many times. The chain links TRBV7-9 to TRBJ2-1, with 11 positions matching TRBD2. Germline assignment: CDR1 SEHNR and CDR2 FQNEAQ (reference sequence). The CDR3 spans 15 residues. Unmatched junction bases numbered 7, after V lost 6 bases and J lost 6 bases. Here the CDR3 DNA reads TGTGCCAGCAGTCCAACTAGCGGGAGAGGCAATGAGCAGTTCTTC. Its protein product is CASSPTSGRGNEQFF.

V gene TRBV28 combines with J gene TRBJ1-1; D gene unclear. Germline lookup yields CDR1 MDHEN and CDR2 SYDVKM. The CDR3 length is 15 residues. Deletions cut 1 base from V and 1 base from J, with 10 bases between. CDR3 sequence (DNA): TGTGCCAGCAGTTTATCCCAGGAAGGGAACACTGAAGCTTTCTTT. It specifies CASSLSQEGNTEAFF.

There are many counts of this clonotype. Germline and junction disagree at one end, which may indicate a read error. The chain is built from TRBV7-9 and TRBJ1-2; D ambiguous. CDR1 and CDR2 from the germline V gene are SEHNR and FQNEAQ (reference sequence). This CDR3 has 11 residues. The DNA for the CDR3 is TGTGCCAGCAGCTTAGACGGTCAGACCGCCTTC. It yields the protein CASSLDGQTAF. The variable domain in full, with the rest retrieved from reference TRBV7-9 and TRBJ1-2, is DTGVSQNPRHKITKRGQNVTFRCDPISEHNRLYWYRQTLGQGPEFLTYFQNEAQLEKSRLLSDRFSAERPKGSFSTLEIQRTEQGDSAMYLCASSLDGQTAFGSGTRLTVV.

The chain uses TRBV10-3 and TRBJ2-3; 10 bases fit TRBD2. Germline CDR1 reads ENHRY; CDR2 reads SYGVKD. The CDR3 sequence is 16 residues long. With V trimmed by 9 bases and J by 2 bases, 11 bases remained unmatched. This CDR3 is CAILAGAGTNTDTQYF. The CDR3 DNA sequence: TGTGCCATTCTAGCGGGGGCCGGTACAAACACAGATACGCAGTATTTT.

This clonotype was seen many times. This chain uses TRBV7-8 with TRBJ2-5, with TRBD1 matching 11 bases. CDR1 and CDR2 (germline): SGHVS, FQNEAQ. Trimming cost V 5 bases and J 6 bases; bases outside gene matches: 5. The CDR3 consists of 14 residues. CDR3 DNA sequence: TGTGCCAGCAGCCCCGGACAGGGGGCAAAGACCCAGTACTTC. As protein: CASSPGQGAKTQYF.

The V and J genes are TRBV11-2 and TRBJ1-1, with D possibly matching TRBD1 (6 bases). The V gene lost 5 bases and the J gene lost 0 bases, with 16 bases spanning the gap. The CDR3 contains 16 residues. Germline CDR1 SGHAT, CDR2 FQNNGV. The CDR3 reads CASSPRGAYMNTEAFF. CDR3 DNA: TGTGCCAGCAGCCCTAGGGGGGCCTATATGAACACTGAAGCTTTCTTT.

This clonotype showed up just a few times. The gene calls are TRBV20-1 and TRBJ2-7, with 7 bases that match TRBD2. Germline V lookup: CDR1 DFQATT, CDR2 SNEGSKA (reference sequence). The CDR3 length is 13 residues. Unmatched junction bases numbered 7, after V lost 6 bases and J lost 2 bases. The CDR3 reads CSAGGDSPYEQYF. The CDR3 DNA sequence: TGCAGTGCGGGGGGGGACTCGCCCTACGAGCAGTACTTC.

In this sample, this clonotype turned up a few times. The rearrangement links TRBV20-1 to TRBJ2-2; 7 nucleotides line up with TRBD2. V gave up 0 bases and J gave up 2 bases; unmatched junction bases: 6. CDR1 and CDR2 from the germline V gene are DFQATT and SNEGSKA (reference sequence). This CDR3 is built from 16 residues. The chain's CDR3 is CSARDGLADNTGELFF. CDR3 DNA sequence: TGCAGTGCTAGAGATGGCCTAGCGGATAACACCGGGGAGCTGTTTTTT.

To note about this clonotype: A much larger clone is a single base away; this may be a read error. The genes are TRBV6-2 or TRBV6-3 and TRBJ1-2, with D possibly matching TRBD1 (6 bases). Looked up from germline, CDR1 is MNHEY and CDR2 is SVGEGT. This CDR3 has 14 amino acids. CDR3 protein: CASSYGGTGQGFTF. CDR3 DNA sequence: TGTGCCAGCAGTTACGGGGGAACAGGGCAAGGCTTCACCTTC.

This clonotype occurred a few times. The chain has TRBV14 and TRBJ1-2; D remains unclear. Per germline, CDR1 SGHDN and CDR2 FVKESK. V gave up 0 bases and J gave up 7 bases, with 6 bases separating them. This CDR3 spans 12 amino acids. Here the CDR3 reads CASSQDSRGYTF. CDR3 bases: TGTGCCAGCAGCCAAGATTCGCGTGGCTACACCTTC.

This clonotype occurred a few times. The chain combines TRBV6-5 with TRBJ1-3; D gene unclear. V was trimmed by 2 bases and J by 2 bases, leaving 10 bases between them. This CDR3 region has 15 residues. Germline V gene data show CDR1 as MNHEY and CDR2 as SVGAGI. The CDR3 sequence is CASSYSVAAGNTIYF. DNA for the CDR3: TGTGCCAGCAGTTACAGTGTGGCCGCTGGAAACACCATATATTTT.

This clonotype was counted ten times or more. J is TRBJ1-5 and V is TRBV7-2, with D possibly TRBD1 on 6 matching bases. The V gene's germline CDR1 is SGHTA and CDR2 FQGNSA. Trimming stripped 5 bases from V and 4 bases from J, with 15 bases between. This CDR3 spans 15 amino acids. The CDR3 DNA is TGTGCCAGCAGCACCCGGACAGATTATAATCAGCCCCAGCATTTT. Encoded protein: CASSTRTDYNQPQHF.

CDR3: CASSEGLVSYNEQFF. The CDR3 nucleotides are TGTGCCAGCAGTGAAGGGCTAGTCTCCTACAATGAGCAGTTCTTC. The chain carries TRBV6-1 and TRBJ2-1; no clear D. Germline values: CDR1 MNHNS, CDR2 SASEGT. V lost 1 base and J 0 bases, leaving 7 bases between the germline ends. This CDR3 is 15 amino acids long.

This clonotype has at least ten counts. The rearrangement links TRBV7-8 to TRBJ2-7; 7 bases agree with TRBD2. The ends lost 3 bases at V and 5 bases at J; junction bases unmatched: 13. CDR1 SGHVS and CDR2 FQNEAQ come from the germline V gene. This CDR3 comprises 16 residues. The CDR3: CASSLDSEGGTHEQYF. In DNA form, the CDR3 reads TGTGCCAGCAGCTTGGATTCGGAGGGAGGGACTCACGAGCAGTACTTC. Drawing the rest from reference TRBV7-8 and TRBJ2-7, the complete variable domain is GAGVSQSPRYKVAKRGQDVALRCDPISGHVSLFWYQQALGQGPEFLTYFQNEAQLDKSGLPSDRFFAERPEGSVSTLKIQRTQQEDSAVYLCASSLDSEGGTHEQYFGPGTRLTVT.

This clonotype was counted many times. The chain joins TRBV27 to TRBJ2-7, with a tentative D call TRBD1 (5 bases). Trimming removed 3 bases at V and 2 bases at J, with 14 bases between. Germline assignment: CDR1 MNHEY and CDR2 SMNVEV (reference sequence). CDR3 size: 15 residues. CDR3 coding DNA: TGTGCCAGCAGTTTTGGGGCAGTGACCCCCTACGAGCAGTACTTC. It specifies CASSFGAVTPYEQYF.